A single sample gave rise to the 2 T cell receptor beta chains below, sequenced in a study of beta chain features in type 1 diabetes. cDNA synthesis used the whole RNA isolate, giving expressed TCRB sequences. Produced via immunoSEQ multiplex PCR; TCRdb's table is partial and in-frame only. The table shows 350,000 to 450,000 clones, with approximately 14% occurring only once. The sequencing input was naive CD4+ T cells from blood. The receptors here all came from a man younger than 45 in good health.

The rearrangement links TRBV21-1 to TRBJ2-5. TRBV21-1 is shown as a pseudogene. This CDR3 region has 13 residues. CDR3 bases: TGTGCCAGCAGCGCCGGGCTGAAAGAGACCCAGTACTTC. Translation gives CASSAGLKETQYF.

This chain connects TRBV5-1 to TRBJ2-3; the match to TRBD1 covers 10 bases. The germline gives CDR1 SGHRS, CDR2 YFSETQ. V dropped 4 bases and J dropped 2; count of bases not matched to a gene: 4. The CDR3 runs 15 residues. CDR3 in amino acids: CASSPGQGNTDTQYF. The CDR3 bases are TGCGCCAGCAGCCCGGGACAGGGGAACACAGATACGCAGTATTTT.